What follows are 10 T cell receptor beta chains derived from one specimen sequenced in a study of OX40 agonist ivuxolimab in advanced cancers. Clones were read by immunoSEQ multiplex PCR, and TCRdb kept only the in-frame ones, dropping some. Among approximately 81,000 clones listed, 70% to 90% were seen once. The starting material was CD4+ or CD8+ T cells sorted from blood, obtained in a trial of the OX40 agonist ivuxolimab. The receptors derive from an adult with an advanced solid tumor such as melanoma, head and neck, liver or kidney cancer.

The CDR3 protein is CASSPGWGAPKAFF. CDR3 bases: TGTGCCAGCAGCCCAGGGTGGGGGGCCCCGAAAGCTTTCTTT. V usage is TRBV7-2 and J usage is TRBJ1-1; weak D call: TRBD1 (6 bases). The germline V gene has CDR1 SGHTA and CDR2 FQGNSA. This CDR3 has 14 amino acids. The V end lost 5 bases, the J end lost 9 bases, and 19 bases lay between the germline ends. The full variable domain, its missing parts supplied by reference TRBV7-2 and TRBJ1-1, is GAGVSQSPSNKVTEKGKDVELRCDPISGHTALYWYRQSLGQGLEFLIYFQGNSAPDKSGLPSDRFSAERTGGSVSTLTIQRTQQEDSAVYLCASSPGWGAPKAFFGQGTRLTVV.

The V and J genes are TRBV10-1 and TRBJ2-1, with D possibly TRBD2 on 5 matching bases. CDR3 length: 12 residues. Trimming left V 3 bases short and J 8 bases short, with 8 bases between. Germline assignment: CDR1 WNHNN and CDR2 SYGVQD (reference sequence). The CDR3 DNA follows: TGCGCCAGCAGTGAATACGGGGATGAGCAGTTCTTC. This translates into CASSEYGDEQFF.

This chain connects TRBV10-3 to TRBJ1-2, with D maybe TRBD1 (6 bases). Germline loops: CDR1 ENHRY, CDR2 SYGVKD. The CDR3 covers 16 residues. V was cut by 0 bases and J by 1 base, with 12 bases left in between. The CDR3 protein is CAISESGGGNNYGYTF. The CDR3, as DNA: TGTGCCATCAGTGAGTCAGGAGGGGGAAATAACTATGGCTACACCTTC.

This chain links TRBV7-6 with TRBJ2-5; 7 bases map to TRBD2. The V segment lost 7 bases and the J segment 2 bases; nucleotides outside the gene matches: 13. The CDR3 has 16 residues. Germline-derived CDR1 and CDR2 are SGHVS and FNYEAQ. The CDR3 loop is CASKLGGSTSQETQYF. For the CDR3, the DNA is TGTGCCAGCAAGCTGGGCGGGAGCACATCACAAGAGACCCAGTACTTC.

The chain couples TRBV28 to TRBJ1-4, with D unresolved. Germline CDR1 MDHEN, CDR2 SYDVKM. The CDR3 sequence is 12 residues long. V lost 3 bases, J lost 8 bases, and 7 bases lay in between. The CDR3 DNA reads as TGTGCCAGCAGTTTTGGGCGGGAAAAACTGTTTTTT. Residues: CASSFGREKLFF.

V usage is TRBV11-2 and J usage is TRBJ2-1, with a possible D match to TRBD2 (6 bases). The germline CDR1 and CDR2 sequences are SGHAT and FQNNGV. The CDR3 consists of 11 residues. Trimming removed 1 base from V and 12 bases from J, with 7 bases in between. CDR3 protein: CASSLGDSQFF. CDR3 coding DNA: TGTGCCAGCAGCTTAGGGGACTCGCAGTTCTTC.

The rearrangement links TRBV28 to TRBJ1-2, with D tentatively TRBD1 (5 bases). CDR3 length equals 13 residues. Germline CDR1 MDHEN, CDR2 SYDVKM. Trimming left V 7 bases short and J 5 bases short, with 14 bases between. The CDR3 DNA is TGTGCCAGCACCCTGCCGGGGACTTATGGCTACACCTTC. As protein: CASTLPGTYGYTF.

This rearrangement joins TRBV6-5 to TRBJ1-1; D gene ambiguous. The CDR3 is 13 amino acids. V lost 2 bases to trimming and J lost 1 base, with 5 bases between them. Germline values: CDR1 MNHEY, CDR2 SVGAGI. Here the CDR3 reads CASSYPPNTEAFF. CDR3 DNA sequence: TGTGCCAGCAGTTACCCCCCGAACACTGAAGCTTTCTTT.

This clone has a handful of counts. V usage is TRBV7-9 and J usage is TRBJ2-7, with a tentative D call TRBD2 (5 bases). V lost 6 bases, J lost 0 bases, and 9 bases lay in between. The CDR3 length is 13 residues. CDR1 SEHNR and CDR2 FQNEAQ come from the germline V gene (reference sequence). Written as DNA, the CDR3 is TGTGCCAGCAGTGAGCGGAGCTCCTACGAGCAGTACTTC. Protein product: CASSERSSYEQYF. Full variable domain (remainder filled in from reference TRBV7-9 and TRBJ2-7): DTGVSQNPRHKITKRGQNVTFRCDPISEHNRLYWYRQTLGQGPEFLTYFQNEAQLEKSRLLSDRFSAERPKGSFSTLEIQRTEQGDSAMYLCASSERSSYEQYFGPGTRLTVT.

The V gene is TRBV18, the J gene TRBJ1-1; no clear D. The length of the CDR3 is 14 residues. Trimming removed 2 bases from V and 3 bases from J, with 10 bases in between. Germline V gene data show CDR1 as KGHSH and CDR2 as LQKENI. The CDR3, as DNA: TGTGCCAGCTCACCATCATCAGTTTACACTGAAGCTTTCTTT. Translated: CASSPSSVYTEAFF.